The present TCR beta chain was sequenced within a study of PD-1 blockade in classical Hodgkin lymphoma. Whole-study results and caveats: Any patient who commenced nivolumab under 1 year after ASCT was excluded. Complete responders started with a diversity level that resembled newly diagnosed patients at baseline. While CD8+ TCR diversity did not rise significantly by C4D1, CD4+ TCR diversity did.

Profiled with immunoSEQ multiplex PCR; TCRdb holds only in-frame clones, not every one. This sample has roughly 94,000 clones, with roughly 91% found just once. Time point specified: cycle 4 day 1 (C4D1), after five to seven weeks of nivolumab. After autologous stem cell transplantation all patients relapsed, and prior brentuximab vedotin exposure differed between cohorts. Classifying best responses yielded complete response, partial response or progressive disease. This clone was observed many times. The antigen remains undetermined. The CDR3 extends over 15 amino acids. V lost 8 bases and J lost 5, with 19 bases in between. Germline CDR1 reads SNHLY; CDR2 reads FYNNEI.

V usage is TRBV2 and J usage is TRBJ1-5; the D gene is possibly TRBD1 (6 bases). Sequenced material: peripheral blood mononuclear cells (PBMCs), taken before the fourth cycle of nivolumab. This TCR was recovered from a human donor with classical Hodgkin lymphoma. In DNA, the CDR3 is TGTGCCAGCTGTCCCTTCCGGGACACCGATCAGCCCCAGCATTTT. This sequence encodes CASCPFRDTDQPQHF.